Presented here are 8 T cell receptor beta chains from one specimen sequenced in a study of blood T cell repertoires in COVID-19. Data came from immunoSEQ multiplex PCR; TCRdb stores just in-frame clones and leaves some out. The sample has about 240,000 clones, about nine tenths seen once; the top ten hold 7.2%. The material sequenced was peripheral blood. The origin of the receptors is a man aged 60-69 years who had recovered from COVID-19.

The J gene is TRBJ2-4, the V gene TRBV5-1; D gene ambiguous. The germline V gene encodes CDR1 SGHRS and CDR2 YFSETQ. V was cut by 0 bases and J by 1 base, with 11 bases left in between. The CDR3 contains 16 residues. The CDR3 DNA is TGCGCCAGCAGCTTGGCCTCGGGTCGGGCCAAAAACATTCAGTACTTC. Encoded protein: CASSLASGRAKNIQYF.

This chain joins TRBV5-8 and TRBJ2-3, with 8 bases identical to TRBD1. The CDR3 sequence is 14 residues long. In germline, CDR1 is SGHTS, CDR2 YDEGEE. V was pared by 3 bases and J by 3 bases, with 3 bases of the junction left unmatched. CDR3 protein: CASSSDRGTDTQYF. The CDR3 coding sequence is TGTGCCAGCAGCTCCGACAGGGGAACAGATACGCAGTATTTT.

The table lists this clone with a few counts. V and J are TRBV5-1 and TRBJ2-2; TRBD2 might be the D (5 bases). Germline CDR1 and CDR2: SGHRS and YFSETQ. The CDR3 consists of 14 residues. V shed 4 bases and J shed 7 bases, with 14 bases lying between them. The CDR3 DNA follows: TGCGCCAGCAGCGCTTCCGGGGTGTACGGGGAGCTGTTTTTT. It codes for CASSASGVYGELFF.

CDR3 region: CASSLGSFGTQYF. In nucleotides, the CDR3 is TGTGCCAGCAGTTTGGGCAGCTTCGGGACCCAGTACTTC. The chain links TRBV12-3 or TRBV12-4 to TRBJ2-5; D gene unclear. The CDR3 is 13 residues long. Trimming pared 3 bases from V and 7 bases from J, leaving 12 bases between.

The CDR3 nucleotides are TGTGCCAGTAGTATAGCGCCCCCTGTACTCTCTAGCACAGATACGCAGTATTTT. Translation gives CASSIAPPVLSSTDTQYF. This rearrangement joins TRBV19 to TRBJ2-3; D unclear. Trimming took off 1 base at V and 0 bases at J, with 17 bases between the two ends. The CDR3 length is 18 residues. Germline V gene sequence: CDR1 LNHDA, CDR2 SQIVND (reference sequence). The full variable domain, completed using reference TRBV19 and TRBJ2-3, is DGGITQSPKYLFRKEGQNVTLSCEQNLNHDAMYWYRQDPGQGLRLIYYSQIVNDFQKGDIAEGYSVSREKKESFPLTVTSAQKNPTAFYLCASSIAPPVLSSTDTQYFGPGTRLTVL.

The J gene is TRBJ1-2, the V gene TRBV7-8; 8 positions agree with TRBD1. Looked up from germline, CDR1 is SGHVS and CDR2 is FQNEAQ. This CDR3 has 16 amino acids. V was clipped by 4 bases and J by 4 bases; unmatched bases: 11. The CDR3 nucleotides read TGTGCCAGCAGCTCTAATCGAGACAGGGGCCTCTATGGCTACACCTTC. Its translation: CASSSNRDRGLYGYTF.

The CDR3 region is CASSLFGGLADEQYF. The CDR3 DNA sequence: TGTGCCAGCAGTCTCTTTGGGGGACTAGCAGACGAGCAGTACTTC. J is TRBJ2-7 and V is TRBV6-5; TRBD2 agrees at 9 bases. Trimming removed 5 bases from V and 5 bases from J; junction bases left unmatched: 10. Germline V CDR1 and CDR2: MNHEY, SVGAGI. The CDR3 extends over 15 amino acids.

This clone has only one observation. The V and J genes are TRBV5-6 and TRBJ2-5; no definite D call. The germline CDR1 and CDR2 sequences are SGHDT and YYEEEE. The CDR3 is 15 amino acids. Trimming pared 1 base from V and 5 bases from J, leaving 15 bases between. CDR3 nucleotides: TGTGCCAGCAGCTTGTTTAGTAATTATGTGGAGACCCAGTACTTC. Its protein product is CASSLFSNYVETQYF.